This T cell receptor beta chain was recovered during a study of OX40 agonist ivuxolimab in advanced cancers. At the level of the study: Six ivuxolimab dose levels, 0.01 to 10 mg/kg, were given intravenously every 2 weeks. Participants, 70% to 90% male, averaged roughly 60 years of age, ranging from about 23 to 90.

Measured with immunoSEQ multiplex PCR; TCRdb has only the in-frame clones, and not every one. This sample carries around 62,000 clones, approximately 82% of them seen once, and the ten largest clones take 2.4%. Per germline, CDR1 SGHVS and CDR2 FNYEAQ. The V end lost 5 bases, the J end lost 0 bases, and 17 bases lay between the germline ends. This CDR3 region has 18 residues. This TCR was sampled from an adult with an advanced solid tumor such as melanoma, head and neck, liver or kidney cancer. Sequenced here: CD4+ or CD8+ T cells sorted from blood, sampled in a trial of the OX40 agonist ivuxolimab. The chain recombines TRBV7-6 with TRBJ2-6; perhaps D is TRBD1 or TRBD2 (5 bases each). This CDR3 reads CASSPQVGRGSGANVLTF. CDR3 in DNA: TGTGCCAGCAGCCCCCAGGTGGGACGGGGCTCTGGGGCCAACGTCCTGACTTTC.